This TCR beta chain was captured in a study of regulatory T cells in long-lasting Graves disease. There are many counts of this clonotype. As to time point: persistent/refractory GD, antithyroid drugs over 5 years with positive TRAb. Generation of the TCR library employed RNA extracted from PBMCs. Construction of TCR beta libraries relied on iRepertoire HTBI primers and on Arm-PCR targeting CDR3 regions. TCRdb re-derived calls from the multiplex PCR reads in MiXCR, one entry per CDR3 protein. The sample contains over 650,000 distinct CDR3 sequences, approximately 29% of which appear only once. Source: peripheral blood mononuclear cells (PBMCs), taken when the disease was refractory, from a patient treated with antithyroid drugs. The receptor was derived from a female donor with Graves disease.

CDR3 sequence: CASTEANTGELFF. CDR3 nucleotides: TGTGCCAGCACGGAAGCGAACACCGGGGAGCTGTTTTTT. The rearrangement uses TRBV2 and TRBJ2-2; D is unclear. Germline V lookup: CDR1 SNHLY, CDR2 FYNNEI. The CDR3 sequence is 13 residues long. V shed 7 bases and J shed 0 bases, with 6 bases lying between them.